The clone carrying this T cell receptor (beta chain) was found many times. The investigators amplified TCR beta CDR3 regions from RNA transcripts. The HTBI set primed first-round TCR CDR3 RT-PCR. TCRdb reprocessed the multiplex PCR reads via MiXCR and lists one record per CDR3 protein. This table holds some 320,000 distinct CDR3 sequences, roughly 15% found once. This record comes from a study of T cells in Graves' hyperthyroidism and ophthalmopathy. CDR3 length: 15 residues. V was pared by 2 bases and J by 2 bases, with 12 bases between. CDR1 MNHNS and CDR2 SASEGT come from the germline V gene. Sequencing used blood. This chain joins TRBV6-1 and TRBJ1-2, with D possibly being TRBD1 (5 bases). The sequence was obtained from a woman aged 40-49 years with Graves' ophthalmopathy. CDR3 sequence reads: CASSEYRQGNYGYTF. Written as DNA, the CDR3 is TGTGCCAGCAGTGAATATAGGCAGGGCAACTATGGCTACACCTTC.